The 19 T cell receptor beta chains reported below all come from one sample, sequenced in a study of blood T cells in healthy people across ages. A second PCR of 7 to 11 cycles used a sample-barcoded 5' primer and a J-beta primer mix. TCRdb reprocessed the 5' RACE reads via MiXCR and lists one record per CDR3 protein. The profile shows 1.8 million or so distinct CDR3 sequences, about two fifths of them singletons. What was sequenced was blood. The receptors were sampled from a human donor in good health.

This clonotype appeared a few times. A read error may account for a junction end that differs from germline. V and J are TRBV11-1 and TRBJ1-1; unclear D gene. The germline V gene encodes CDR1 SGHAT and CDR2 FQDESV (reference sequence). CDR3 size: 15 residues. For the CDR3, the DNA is TGTGCCAGTAGCTTATGGCGGGGTCCGAACACTGAAGCTTTCTTT. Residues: CASSLWRGPNTEAFF.

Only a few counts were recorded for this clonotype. The CDR3 protein is CASSQDSNNQPQHF. DNA of the CDR3: TGTGCCAGCAGCCAAGACAGCAATAATCAGCCCCAGCATTTT. The chain is built from TRBV4-2 and TRBJ1-5; D gene unclear. Trimming took 0 bases from V and 4 from J, leaving 7 bases between them. Germline V CDR1 and CDR2: LGHNA, YNFKEQ. The CDR3 loop spans 14 amino acids.

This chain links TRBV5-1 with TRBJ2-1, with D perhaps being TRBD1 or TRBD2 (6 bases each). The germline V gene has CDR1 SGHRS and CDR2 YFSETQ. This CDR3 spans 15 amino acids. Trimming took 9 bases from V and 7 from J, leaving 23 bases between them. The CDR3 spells CATARGAATANEQFF. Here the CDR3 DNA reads TGCGCCACCGCGAGGGGGGCGGCTACGGCGAATGAGCAGTTCTTC.

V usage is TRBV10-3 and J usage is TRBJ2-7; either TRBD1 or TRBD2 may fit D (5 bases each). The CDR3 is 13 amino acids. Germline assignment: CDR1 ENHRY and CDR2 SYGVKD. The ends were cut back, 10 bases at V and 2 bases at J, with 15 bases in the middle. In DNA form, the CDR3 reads TGTGCCACAAGGGACCTGGGGACCTACGAGCAGTACTTC. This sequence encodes CATRDLGTYEQYF.

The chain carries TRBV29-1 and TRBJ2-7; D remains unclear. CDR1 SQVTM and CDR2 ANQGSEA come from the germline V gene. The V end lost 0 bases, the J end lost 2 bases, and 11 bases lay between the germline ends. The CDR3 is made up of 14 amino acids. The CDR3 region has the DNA TGCAGCGTTGAAGATACTACGAAGACCTACGAGCAGTACTTC. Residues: CSVEDTTKTYEQYF.

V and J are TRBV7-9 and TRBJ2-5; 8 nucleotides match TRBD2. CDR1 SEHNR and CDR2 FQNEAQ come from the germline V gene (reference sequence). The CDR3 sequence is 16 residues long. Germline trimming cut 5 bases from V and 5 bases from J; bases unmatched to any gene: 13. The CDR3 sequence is CASSGTGTRRAETQYF. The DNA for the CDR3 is TGTGCCAGCAGCGGAACCGGGACTAGAAGGGCGGAGACCCAGTACTTC.

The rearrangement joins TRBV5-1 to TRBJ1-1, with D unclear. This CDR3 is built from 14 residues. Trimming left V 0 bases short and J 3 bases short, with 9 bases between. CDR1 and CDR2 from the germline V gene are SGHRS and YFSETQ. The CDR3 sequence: CASSLGFEYTEAFF. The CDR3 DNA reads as TGCGCCAGCAGCTTGGGGTTCGAGTACACTGAAGCTTTCTTT. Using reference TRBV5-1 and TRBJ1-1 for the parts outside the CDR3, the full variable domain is KAGVTQTPRYLIKTRGQQVTLSCSPISGHRSVSWYQQTPGQGLQFLFEYFSETQRNKGNFPGRFSGRQFSNSRSEMNVSTLELGDSALYLCASSLGFEYTEAFFGQGTRLTVV.

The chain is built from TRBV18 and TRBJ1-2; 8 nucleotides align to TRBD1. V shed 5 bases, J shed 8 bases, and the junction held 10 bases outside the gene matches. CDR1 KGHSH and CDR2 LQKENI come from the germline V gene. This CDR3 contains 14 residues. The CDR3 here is CASSSGQGWDGYTF. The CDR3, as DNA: TGTGCCAGCTCATCTGGACAGGGATGGGACGGCTACACCTTC.

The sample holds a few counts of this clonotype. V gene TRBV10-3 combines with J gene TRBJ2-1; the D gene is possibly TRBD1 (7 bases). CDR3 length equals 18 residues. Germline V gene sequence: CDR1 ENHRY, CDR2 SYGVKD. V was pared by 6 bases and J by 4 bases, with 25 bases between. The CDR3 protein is CAIRGGQPATNSYNEQFF. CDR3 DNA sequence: TGTGCCATCAGGGGGGGACAGCCAGCGACCAACTCTTACAATGAGCAGTTCTTC.

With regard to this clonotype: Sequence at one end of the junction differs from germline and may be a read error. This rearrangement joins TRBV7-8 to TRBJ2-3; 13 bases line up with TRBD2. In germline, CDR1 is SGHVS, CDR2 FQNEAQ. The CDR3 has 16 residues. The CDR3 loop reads CAGSLGLAGIWDTQYF. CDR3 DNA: TGTGCCGGCAGCTTGGGACTAGCGGGGATCTGGGATACGCAGTATTTT.

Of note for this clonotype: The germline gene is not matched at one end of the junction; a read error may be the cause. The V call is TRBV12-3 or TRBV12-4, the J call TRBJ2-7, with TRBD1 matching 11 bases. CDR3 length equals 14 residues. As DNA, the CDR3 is TGTGCCAACAGTTTAGGGACAGGGGGATACGAGCAGTACTTC. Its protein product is CANSLGTGGYEQYF.

CDR3 sequence (DNA): TGCGCCAGCAGCCAATTCTACACCGCGGGGCCCCAGCATTTT. It specifies CASSQFYTAGPQHF. The V call is TRBV4-3, the J call TRBJ1-5; unclear D gene. V lost 2 bases and J lost 9, with 14 bases in between. The CDR3 loop spans 14 amino acids. Looked up from germline, CDR1 is LGHNA and CDR2 is YSLEER.

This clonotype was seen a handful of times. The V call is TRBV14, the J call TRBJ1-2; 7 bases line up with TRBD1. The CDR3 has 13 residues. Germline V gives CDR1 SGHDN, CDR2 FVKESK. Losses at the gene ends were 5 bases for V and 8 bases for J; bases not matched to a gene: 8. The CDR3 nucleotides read TGTGCCAGCAGCGTGGTCAAGGGGGCCGGCTACACCTTC. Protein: CASSVVKGAGYTF.

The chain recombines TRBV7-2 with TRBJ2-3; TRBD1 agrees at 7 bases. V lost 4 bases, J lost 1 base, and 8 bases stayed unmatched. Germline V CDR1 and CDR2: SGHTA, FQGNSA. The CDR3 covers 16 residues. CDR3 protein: CASSWRTGGRTDTQYF. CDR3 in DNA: TGTGCCAGCAGCTGGAGGACAGGAGGACGCACAGATACGCAGTATTTT.

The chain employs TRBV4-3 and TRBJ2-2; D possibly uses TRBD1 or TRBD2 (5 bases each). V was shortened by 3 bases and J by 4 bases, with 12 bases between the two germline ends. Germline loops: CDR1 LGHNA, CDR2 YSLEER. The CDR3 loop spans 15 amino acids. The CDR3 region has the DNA TGCGCCAGCAGCCAGCAGGGAGCCCTCACCGGGGAGCTGTTTTTT. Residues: CASSQQGALTGELFF.

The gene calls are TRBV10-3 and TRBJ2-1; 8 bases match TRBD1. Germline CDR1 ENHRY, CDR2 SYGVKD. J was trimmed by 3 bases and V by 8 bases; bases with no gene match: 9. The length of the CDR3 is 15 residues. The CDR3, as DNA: TGTGCCATCGGGCAGGACAGGGAAATCTACAATGAGCAGTTCTTC. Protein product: CAIGQDREIYNEQFF.

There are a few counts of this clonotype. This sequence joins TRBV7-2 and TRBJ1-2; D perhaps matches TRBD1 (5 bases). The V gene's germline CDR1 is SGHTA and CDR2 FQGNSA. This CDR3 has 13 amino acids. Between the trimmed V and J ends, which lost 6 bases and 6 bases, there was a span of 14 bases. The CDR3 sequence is CASSFRVEDGYTF. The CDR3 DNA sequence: TGTGCCAGCAGTTTCAGGGTCGAGGATGGCTACACCTTC.

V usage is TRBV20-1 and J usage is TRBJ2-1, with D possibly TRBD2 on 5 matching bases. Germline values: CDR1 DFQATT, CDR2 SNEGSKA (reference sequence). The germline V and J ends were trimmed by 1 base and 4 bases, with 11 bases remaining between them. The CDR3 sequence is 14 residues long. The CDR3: CSARVGPGYNEQFF. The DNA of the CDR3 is TGCAGTGCTAGAGTCGGTCCGGGGTACAATGAGCAGTTCTTC.

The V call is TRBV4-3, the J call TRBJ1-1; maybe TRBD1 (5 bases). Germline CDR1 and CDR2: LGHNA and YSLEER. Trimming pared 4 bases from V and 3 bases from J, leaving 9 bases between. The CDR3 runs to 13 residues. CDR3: CASSRNRHTEAFF. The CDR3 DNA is TGCGCCAGCAGCCGCAACAGGCACACTGAAGCTTTCTTT.